These 7 T cell receptor beta chains were sequenced from one sample in a study of beta chain features in type 1 diabetes. Of the isolated RNA, all was reverse transcribed, and so the sequenced material was expressed TCRB transcripts. Only in-frame clones appear in the TCRdb table, and some are missing; sequencing was by immunoSEQ multiplex PCR. This table has 130,000 or so clones, about a tenth appearing once. Sequencing used central memory CD4+ T cells from blood. Receptors originate from a man younger than 35 in good health.

V and J are TRBV5-1 and TRBJ1-2; no clear D. CDR1 and CDR2 from the germline V gene are SGHRS and YFSETQ. The CDR3 has 13 amino acids. The V end lost 0 bases, the J end lost 2 bases, and 5 bases lay between the germline ends. CDR3 nucleotides: TGCGCCAGCAGCTTGGGCGAGAACTATGGCTACACCTTC. Residues: CASSLGENYGYTF.

This clone was picked up a small number of times. This sequence joins TRBV4-3 and TRBJ2-7; TRBD2 matches at 11 bases. V shed 0 bases and J 6 bases; nucleotides not matched to a gene: 7. This CDR3 contains 16 residues. Germline lookup yields CDR1 LGHNA and CDR2 YSLEER. CDR3 amino acids: CASSQDGTSGGREQYF. For the CDR3, the DNA is TGCGCCAGCAGCCAAGATGGAACTAGCGGGGGTCGCGAGCAGTACTTC.

This clone has only a few counts. This chain links TRBV7-9 with TRBJ1-4; TRBD1 matches 10 bases. Germline CDR1 SEHNR, CDR2 FQNEAQ (reference sequence). The CDR3 covers 14 residues. V was clipped by 3 bases and J by 8 bases; unmatched bases: 3. Written as DNA, the CDR3 is TGTGCCAGCAGCTTGACAGGGGGCGACGAAAAACTGTTTTTT. This encodes CASSLTGGDEKLFF.

This clone was counted only a few times. This chain links TRBV7-7 with TRBJ2-1; TRBD1 is a possible D gene (6 bases). This CDR3 has 14 amino acids. The germline gives CDR1 SSHAT, CDR2 FNYEAQ (reference sequence). With 2 bases removed from V and 8 bases from J, the gap between germline ends came to 13 bases. The CDR3 here is CASSLSTGYDEQFF. CDR3 coding DNA: TGTGCCAGCAGCTTATCCACAGGGTACGATGAGCAGTTCTTC.

In this sample, this clone turned up many times. The gene calls are TRBV30 and TRBJ2-5; D not certain. Germline-derived CDR1 and CDR2 are GTSNPN and SVGIG (reference sequence). CDR3 length: 11 amino acids. Trimming took 3 bases from V and 5 from J, leaving 7 bases between them. This chain's CDR3 is CAWSGSETQYF. The CDR3 nucleotides read TGTGCCTGGAGCGGGTCGGAGACCCAGTACTTC.

The CDR3 DNA follows: TGTGCCAGCAGTAGATCGAGCGGGGGACCCTACGAGCAGTACTTC. Translated: CASSRSSGGPYEQYF. The rearrangement joins TRBV6-5 to TRBJ2-5; 8 bases match TRBD2. The DNA end is a closer match to TRBJ2-7, so the J assignment may be wrong. The CDR3 contains 15 residues. Per the germline V gene, CDR1 is MNHEY and CDR2 is SVGAGI.

This chain connects TRBV6-4 to TRBJ2-5; TRBD2 is a possible D gene (6 bases). Per the germline V gene, CDR1 is MRHNA and CDR2 is SNTAGT. The V end lost 5 bases, the J end lost 5 bases, and 12 bases lay between the germline ends. This CDR3 region has 13 residues. The CDR3 loop is CASSPTSSETQYF. The CDR3 coding sequence is TGTGCCAGCAGTCCGACTAGTTCGGAGACCCAGTACTTC.